This TCR beta chain came from a study of T cell changes during pregnancy in multiple sclerosis. This CDR3 has 13 residues. With 0 bases removed from V and 9 bases from J, the gap between germline ends came to 10 bases. Germline CDR1 reads LNHNV; CDR2 reads YYDKDF (reference sequence). This table comes from immunoSEQ multiplex PCR, and its TCRdb copy is limited to in-frame clones, with some not included. This table holds 90,000 to 120,000 clones, almost 95% found once. The gene calls are TRBV15 and TRBJ2-3, with D possibly being TRBD1 (5 bases). This TCR derives from a female donor with multiple sclerosis, enrolled in a pregnancy study. Material: peripheral blood, obtained before pregnancy. In DNA, the CDR3 is TGTGCCACCAGCAGAGATGGGGCCTCCACGCAGTATTTT. Its translation: CATSRDGASTQYF.